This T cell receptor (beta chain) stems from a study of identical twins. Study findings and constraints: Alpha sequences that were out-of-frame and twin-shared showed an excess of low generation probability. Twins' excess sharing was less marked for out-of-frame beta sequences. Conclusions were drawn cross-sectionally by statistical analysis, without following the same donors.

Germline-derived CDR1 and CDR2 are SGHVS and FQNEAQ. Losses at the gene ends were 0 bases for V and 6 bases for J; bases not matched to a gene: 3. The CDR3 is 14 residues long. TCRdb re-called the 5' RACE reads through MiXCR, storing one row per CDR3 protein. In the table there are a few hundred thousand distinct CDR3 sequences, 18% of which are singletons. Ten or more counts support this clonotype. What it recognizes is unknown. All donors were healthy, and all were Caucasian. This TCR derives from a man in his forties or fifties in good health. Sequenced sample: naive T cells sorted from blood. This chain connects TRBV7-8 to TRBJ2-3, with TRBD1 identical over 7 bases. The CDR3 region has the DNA TGTGCCAGCAGCTTAGCAGGGGGCGAGGATACGCAGTATTTT. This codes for CASSLAGGEDTQYF.